This TCR beta chain was documented in a study of somatic mutations in cytotoxic T cells in rheumatoid arthritis. Study overall: Sorting by flow gave nearly 100% purity for some V beta antibody-stained T-cell populations, including V beta1+ cells sequenced for TCRB.

TCRdb's copy holds only in-frame clones and misses some; the assay was immunoSEQ multiplex PCR. The sample carries 8,500 to 11,000 clones, 81% recorded once. The CDR3 extends over 15 amino acids. Germline CDR1 reads SEHNR; CDR2 reads FQNEAQ (reference sequence). Deletions cut 2 bases from V and 4 bases from J, with 15 bases between. Positively selected by magnetic beads, CD4+ and CD8+ cells were purity-checked by flow cytometry. The receptor was derived from a woman aged 50 to 65 in good health. The V call is TRBV7-9, the J call TRBJ2-7; D possibly corresponds to TRBD1 (5 bases). Input material: CD8+ T cells sorted from blood. This CDR3 is CASSLQGSDQYEQYF. The CDR3 DNA sequence: TGTGCCAGCAGCTTACAGGGCAGTGACCAGTACGAGCAGTACTTC.